Presented here are 19 T cell receptor beta chains from one specimen sequenced in a study of shared clonotypes between healthy human individuals. The repertoire was sequenced with immunoSEQ multiplex PCR; TCRdb's copy has only in-frame clones and lacks some. The table shows under 200,000 clones, with approximately 92% occurring only once. The sequencing sample was made of naive CD4+ T cells sorted from blood. Subset defined: CD45RA+ positively selected. These TCRs come from a woman aged 25 to 45 in good health.

The chain couples TRBV13 to TRBJ2-7; D unclear. V lost 1 base to trimming and J lost 6 bases, with 13 bases between them. This CDR3 contains 14 residues. CDR1 is PRHDT and CDR2 is FYEKMQ in the germline V gene (reference sequence). CDR3 DNA sequence: TGTGCCAGCAGCTTAGCCAGACCGGTCTCCGAGCAGTACTTC. Translation: CASSLARPVSEQYF.

This clone was observed once. The chain is built from TRBV19 and TRBJ2-5; D uncertain. V was shortened by 5 bases and J by 3 bases, with 16 bases between the two germline ends. This CDR3 is built from 15 residues. Germline CDR1 and CDR2: LNHDA and SQIVND (reference sequence). CDR3 protein: CASSPLMMGKETQYF. CDR3 nucleotides: TGTGCCAGTAGTCCCCTGATGATGGGAAAAGAGACCCAGTACTTC.

The chain uses TRBV28 and TRBJ1-1, with TRBD1 as a possible D gene (6 bases). V was cut by 3 bases and J by 5 bases, with 13 bases left in between. Looked up from germline, CDR1 is MDHEN and CDR2 is SYDVKM. The CDR3 is 14 amino acids. The CDR3 reads CASSFVRGRTEAFF. The CDR3 DNA is TGTGCCAGCAGTTTCGTCCGGGGGCGGACTGAAGCTTTCTTT.

The rearrangement links TRBV7-8 to TRBJ2-2, with 7 bases aligning to TRBD2. CDR1 is SGHVS, CDR2 FQNEAQ, per germline. The ends lost 8 bases at V and 5 bases at J; junction bases unmatched: 8. This CDR3 is built from 14 residues. CDR3 coding DNA: TGTGCCAGCGCGTGGCGGGAGCAAACCGGGGAGCTGTTTTTT. This translates into CASAWREQTGELFF.

The rearrangement links TRBV13 to TRBJ2-4; 7 bases align to TRBD2. Germline V gene sequence: CDR1 PRHDT, CDR2 FYEKMQ (reference sequence). The CDR3 loop spans 16 amino acids. Losses at the gene ends were 4 bases for V and 1 base for J; bases not matched to a gene: 7. Here the CDR3 reads CASSSTSRGAKNIQYF. The CDR3 nucleotides are TGTGCCAGCAGCTCGACTAGCCGCGGGGCCAAAAACATTCAGTACTTC. The whole variable domain, filled in from reference TRBV13 and TRBJ2-4, reads AAGVIQSPRHLIKEKRETATLKCYPIPRHDTVYWYQQGPGQDPQFLISFYEKMQSDKGSIPDRFSAQQFSDYHSELNMSSLELGDSALYFCASSSTSRGAKNIQYFGAGTRLSVL.

This chain connects TRBV27 to TRBJ2-2; D gene ambiguous. V was clipped by 6 bases and J by 0 bases, with 2 bases between them. In germline, CDR1 is MNHEY, CDR2 SMNVEV (reference sequence). This CDR3 has 12 amino acids. The CDR3 DNA reads as TGTGCCAGCAGCACGAACACCGGGGAGCTGTTTTTT. This translates into CASSTNTGELFF.

The gene calls are TRBV7-9 and TRBJ2-5; D possibly corresponds to TRBD2 (5 bases). This CDR3 contains 15 residues. Germline V CDR1 and CDR2: SEHNR, FQNEAQ (reference sequence). V gave up 4 bases and J gave up 4 bases, with 16 bases separating them. Here the CDR3 DNA reads TGTGCCAGCAGCTCTTGGCGGGCCACCCCAGAGACCCAGTACTTC. This gives the protein CASSSWRATPETQYF.

The V call is TRBV5-1, the J call TRBJ2-5; D is possibly TRBD1 (6 bases). The last part of the DNA fits TRBJ2-7 better; the J call may be wrong. The CDR3 consists of 13 residues. In germline, CDR1 is SGHRS, CDR2 YFSETQ. The CDR3 spells CASSSIGGLEQYF. The CDR3 nucleotides read TGCGCCAGCAGCTCCATTGGGGGCCTCGAGCAGTACTTC.

The chain links TRBV7-8 to TRBJ2-5; 7 positions match TRBD1. The last part of the DNA fits TRBJ2-7 better; the J call may be wrong. Germline assignment: CDR1 SGHVS and CDR2 FQNEAQ. CDR3 length: 17 amino acids. CDR3 nucleotide sequence: TGTGCCAGCAGCCCCAGATTGACAGGGAAACGATCCTACGAGCAGTACTTC. Protein sequence: CASSPRLTGKRSYEQYF.

The chain joins TRBV18 to TRBJ2-7, with 8 bases fitting TRBD2. Trimming cost V 1 base and J 2 bases; bases outside gene matches: 10. This CDR3 spans 17 amino acids. Germline V gene sequence: CDR1 KGHSH, CDR2 LQKENI. The CDR3 DNA follows: TGTGCCAGCTCACCACGGACCAGCGGGAGCGGGACCTACGAGCAGTACTTC. Protein sequence: CASSPRTSGSGTYEQYF. The full variable domain, rest sourced from reference TRBV18 and TRBJ2-7, is NAGVMQNPRHLVRRRGQEARLRCSPMKGHSHVYWYRQLPEEGLKFMVYLQKENIIDESGMPKERFSAEFPKEGPSILRIQQVVRGDSAAYFCASSPRTSGSGTYEQYFGPGTRLTVT.

V usage is TRBV6-5 and J usage is TRBJ2-5; 10 bases line up with TRBD1. With the DNA end fitting TRBJ2-7 better, the J assignment may be wrong. The CDR3 sequence is 16 residues long. Germline values: CDR1 MNHEY, CDR2 SVGAGI. The CDR3 reads CASSYSKGQGLHEQYF. For the CDR3, the DNA is TGTGCCAGCAGTTACTCGAAGGGACAGGGGTTGCACGAGCAGTACTTC.

Comment on this clone: This is likely a read error, given that the CDR3 carries no conserved phenylalanine or tryptophan at its end. V usage is TRBV6-5 and J usage is TRBJ2-7; no reliable D call. The V gene lost 8 bases and the J gene lost 2 bases, with 10 bases spanning the gap. There are 12 residues in the CDR3. Germline values: CDR1 MNHEY, CDR2 SVGAGI. This CDR3 is CASGKRAYEQYL. DNA of the CDR3: TGTGCCAGCGGGAAACGAGCCTACGAGCAGTACCTC.

This chain links TRBV10-3 with TRBJ2-7; D is possibly TRBD1 (5 bases). CDR1 is ENHRY, CDR2 SYGVKD, per germline. Trimming removed 6 bases at V and 10 bases at J, with 19 bases between. The CDR3 is made up of 13 amino acids. As DNA, the CDR3 is TGTGCCATCAGCGATCGACAGTTTCGCGATCAGTACTTC. Its translation: CAISDRQFRDQYF.

The CDR3 sequence: CAIRGQGQADTQYF. The CDR3 nucleotides are TGTGCCATCAGGGGACAGGGGCAAGCAGATACGCAGTATTTT. The J gene is TRBJ2-3, the V gene TRBV10-3; 10 bases match TRBD1. The junction had 4 bases not matched to a gene; V was cut back by 6 bases and J by 4 bases. Germline V gives CDR1 ENHRY, CDR2 SYGVKD. CDR3 length equals 14 residues.

This rearrangement joins TRBV27 to TRBJ1-1; 9 positions match TRBD1. The V gene end was trimmed by 6 bases and the J gene end by 0 bases; junction bases not matched to a gene: 2. Germline loops: CDR1 MNHEY, CDR2 SMNVEV (reference sequence). The CDR3 sequence is 14 residues long. CDR3 protein: CASSRDRVNTEAFF. The CDR3 DNA is TGTGCCAGCAGCCGGGACAGGGTGAACACTGAAGCTTTCTTT.

The chain employs TRBV19 and TRBJ2-3; D ambiguous. The CDR3 spans 14 residues. Germline V gene data show CDR1 as LNHDA and CDR2 as SQIVND (reference sequence). Trimming took off 1 base at V and 1 base at J, with 6 bases between the two ends. In DNA form, the CDR3 reads TGTGCCAGTAGTATAGGGTTTGGCACAGATACGCAGTATTTT. Its protein product is CASSIGFGTDTQYF. The complete variable domain, with remaining parts taken from reference TRBV19 and TRBJ2-3, reads DGGITQSPKYLFRKEGQNVTLSCEQNLNHDAMYWYRQDPGQGLRLIYYSQIVNDFQKGDIAEGYSVSREKKESFPLTVTSAQKNPTAFYLCASSIGFGTDTQYFGPGTRLTVL.

The V and J genes are TRBV10-2 and TRBJ2-6; 7 nucleotides align to TRBD2. The CDR3 extends over 17 amino acids. Looked up from germline, CDR1 is WSHSY and CDR2 is SAAADI. V lost 5 bases to trimming and J lost 0 bases; unmatched junction nucleotides: 7. CDR3 in amino acids: CASSTPSGGSGANVLTF. Written as DNA, the CDR3 is TGCGCCAGCAGTACCCCATCGGGGGGCTCTGGGGCCAACGTCCTGACTTTC.

The chain links TRBV7-7 to TRBJ2-1, with D possibly matching TRBD2 (5 bases). Trimming shortened V by 1 base and J by 0 bases, and 10 bases separated the two germline ends. The CDR3 runs to 16 residues. Germline V lookup: CDR1 SSHAT, CDR2 FNYEAQ (reference sequence). CDR3 bases: TGTGCCAGCAGCTTAGGTCCTAGCCCCTCCTACAATGAGCAGTTCTTC. Its protein product is CASSLGPSPSYNEQFF.

The V call is TRBV4-1, the J call TRBJ1-3, with D uncertain. CDR1 and CDR2 from the germline V gene are MGHRA and YSYEKL. This CDR3 has 18 amino acids. Trimming left V 1 base short and J 0 bases short, with 16 bases between. CDR3 DNA: TGCGCCAGCAGCCAAGGGATCCTAGGACGGATCTCTGGAAACACCATATATTTT. This encodes CASSQGILGRISGNTIYF.